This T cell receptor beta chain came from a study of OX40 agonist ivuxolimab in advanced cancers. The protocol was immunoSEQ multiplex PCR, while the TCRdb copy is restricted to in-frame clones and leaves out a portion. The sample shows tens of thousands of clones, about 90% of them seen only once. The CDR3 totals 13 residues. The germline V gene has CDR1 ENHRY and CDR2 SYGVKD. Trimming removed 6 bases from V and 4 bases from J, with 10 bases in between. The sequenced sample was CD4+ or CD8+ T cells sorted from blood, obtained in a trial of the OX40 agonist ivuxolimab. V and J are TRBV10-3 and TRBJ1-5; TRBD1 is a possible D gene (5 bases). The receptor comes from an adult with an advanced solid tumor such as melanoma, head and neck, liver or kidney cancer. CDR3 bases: TGTGCCATCAGGTTGACAGATAATCAGCCCCAGCATTTT. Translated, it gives CAIRLTDNQPQHF.